Shown below are 24 T cell receptor beta chains from a single sample sequenced in a study of T cell responses to AZD1222 COVID-19 vaccine. The assay was immunoSEQ multiplex PCR, and TCRdb's table has in-frame clones only and misses some. Here the sample spans 150,000 or so clones, approximately 94% being singletons. The sample was peripheral blood, taken on day 0 of AZD1222 vaccination. The receptor set was obtained from an adult in good health.

V usage is TRBV7-9 and J usage is TRBJ1-4; the match to TRBD1 covers 7 bases. Looked up from germline, CDR1 is SEHNR and CDR2 is FQNEAQ (reference sequence). The V and J ends lost 5 bases and 7 bases, in that order; junction bases with no gene match: 13. CDR3 length: 16 residues. The CDR3 DNA is TGTGCCAGCAGCACAACCACAGGGGAGCAAACTGAAAAACTGTTTTTT. It encodes CASSTTTGEQTEKLFF.

The chain recombines TRBV20-1 with TRBJ1-1, with D uncertain. Germline V gives CDR1 DFQATT, CDR2 SNEGSKA (reference sequence). V gave up 3 bases and J gave up 2 bases, with 10 bases separating them. The CDR3 sequence is 13 residues long. CDR3 in DNA: TGCAGTGCTAGTGGGCGGGCTAACACTGAAGCTTTCTTT. It is translated as CSASGRANTEAFF.

The gene calls are TRBV29-1 and TRBJ2-3; weak D call: TRBD2 (6 bases). The V gene lost 3 bases and the J gene lost 0 bases, with 10 bases spanning the gap. Germline V lookup: CDR1 SQVTM, CDR2 ANQGSEA. The CDR3 extends over 14 amino acids. The CDR3 DNA reads TGCAGCGTTGATATGGGGACTAGCACAGATACGCAGTATTTT. It is translated as CSVDMGTSTDTQYF.

This chain links TRBV7-9 with TRBJ1-1; TRBD1 agrees at 10 bases. The germline CDR1 and CDR2 sequences are SEHNR and FQNEAQ (reference sequence). V lost 5 bases to trimming and J lost 4 bases; unmatched junction nucleotides: 7. The CDR3 totals 15 residues. The CDR3 loop is CASSVQTGGGTEAFF. Here the CDR3 DNA reads TGTGCCAGCAGCGTCCAGACAGGGGGCGGCACTGAAGCTTTCTTT.

This chain joins TRBV25-1 and TRBJ2-3; D perhaps matches TRBD1 (5 bases). The germline V and J ends were trimmed by 2 bases and 2 bases, with 8 bases remaining between them. Looked up from germline, CDR1 is MGHDK and CDR2 is SYGVNS. The CDR3 runs 14 residues. CDR3 sequence reads: CASSEGQITDTQYF. CDR3 coding DNA: TGTGCCAGCAGTGAAGGACAAATCACAGATACGCAGTATTTT.

The genes are TRBV24-1 and TRBJ1-5, with 9 nucleotides matching TRBD1. The CDR3 is 14 residues long. Germline V gene sequence: CDR1 KGHDR, CDR2 SFDVKD. V shed 6 bases and J 1 base; nucleotides not matched to a gene: 0. CDR3 coding DNA: TGTGCCACCAGTACAGGGGGCAGCAATCAGCCCCAGCATTTT. Its translation is CATSTGGSNQPQHF.

The gene calls are TRBV7-2 and TRBJ1-3; D call uncertain. Trimming stripped 0 bases from V and 0 bases from J, with 12 bases between. There are 17 residues in the CDR3. Looked up from germline, CDR1 is SGHTA and CDR2 is FQGNSA. CDR3 in amino acids: CASSLAWQPRSGNTIYF. CDR3 sequence (DNA): TGTGCCAGCAGCTTAGCGTGGCAGCCACGCTCTGGAAACACCATATATTTT.

In regard to this clone: The same CDR3 also results from other DNA sequences found in this sample. The chain carries TRBV6-5 and TRBJ1-5; possible D gene TRBD1, 6 bases. V was pared by 6 bases and J by 4 bases, with 10 bases between. The CDR3 extends over 13 amino acids. CDR1 and CDR2 from the germline V gene are MNHEY and SVGAGI. The CDR3 region is CASRGQGNQPQHF. Here the CDR3 DNA reads TGTGCCAGCAGAGGCCAGGGGAATCAGCCCCAGCATTTT.

V gene TRBV11-2 combines with J gene TRBJ2-7, with no clear D. Germline V gene lookup returns CDR1 SGHAT and CDR2 FQNNGV. CDR3 length: 14 residues. V lost 0 bases, J lost 8 bases, and 14 bases lay in between. CDR3 protein: CASSLESGRAQQYF. Here the CDR3 DNA reads TGTGCCAGCAGCTTAGAGTCCGGACGGGCGCAGCAGTACTTC.

The chain joins TRBV7-9 to TRBJ2-1; D is possibly TRBD2 (6 bases). The V gene lost 5 bases and the J gene lost 5 bases, with 13 bases spanning the gap. Germline V gene data show CDR1 as SEHNR and CDR2 as FQNEAQ (reference sequence). This CDR3 has 14 amino acids. The CDR3 loop is CASSPRDLHNEQFF. The CDR3 DNA follows: TGTGCCAGCAGCCCGCGGGACTTACACAATGAGCAGTTCTTC.

The gene calls are TRBV7-9 and TRBJ2-2; D gene ambiguous. Germline CDR1 and CDR2: SEHNR and FQNEAQ (reference sequence). Trimming pared 5 bases from V and 0 bases from J, leaving 4 bases between. The CDR3 is 13 residues long. CDR3 sequence reads: CASSLPNTGELFF. CDR3 nucleotide sequence: TGTGCCAGCAGCCTCCCGAACACCGGGGAGCTGTTTTTT.

The V and J genes are TRBV2 and TRBJ2-1, with 8 bases lining up with TRBD2. Germline V gene sequence: CDR1 SNHLY, CDR2 FYNNEI. The CDR3 consists of 15 residues. Trimming took 6 bases from V and 3 from J; bases not matched to a gene: 7. CDR3 amino acids: CASRESGSLYNEQFF. In nucleotides, the CDR3 is TGTGCCAGCAGAGAGAGCGGGAGTCTCTACAATGAGCAGTTCTTC. The complete variable domain, with remaining parts taken from reference TRBV2 and TRBJ2-1, reads EPEVTQTPSHQVTQMGQEVILRCVPISNHLYFYWYRQILGQKVEFLVSFYNNEISEKSEIFDDQFSVERPDGSNFTLKIRSTKLEDSAMYFCASRESGSLYNEQFFGPGTRLTVL.

V gene TRBV7-8 combines with J gene TRBJ2-1; D is unresolved. Looked up from germline, CDR1 is SGHVS and CDR2 is FQNEAQ. The CDR3 loop spans 15 amino acids. V dropped 5 bases and J dropped 4 bases, with 15 bases sitting between them. CDR3 amino acids: CASSNTVRQYNEQFF. The CDR3 nucleotides are TGTGCCAGCAGCAATACAGTCCGACAATACAATGAGCAGTTCTTC.

In the case of this clone: At one end, the junction sequence differs from germline, possibly due to a read error. The CDR3 bases are TGTGCCAGCAGCGAAGCGATGGGACTGCTCTCTGGAAACACCATATATTTT. Residues: CASSEAMGLLSGNTIYF. The chain combines TRBV2 with TRBJ1-3, with a weak D call TRBD1 (5 bases). Germline assignment: CDR1 SNHLY and CDR2 FYNNEI. The CDR3 covers 17 residues.

The CDR3, as DNA: TGTGCCAGCAGACGTGACAGGGCCGGGGCCAACGTCCTGACTTTC. It is translated as CASRRDRAGANVLTF. V and J are TRBV7-8 and TRBJ2-6; 7 nucleotides align to TRBD1. After removal of 6 bases from V and 4 bases from J, the junction contained 6 bases not matched to a gene. The CDR3 is made up of 15 amino acids. Germline CDR1 reads SGHVS; CDR2 reads FQNEAQ.

This rearrangement joins TRBV2 to TRBJ1-1; the D gene is possibly TRBD1 (5 bases). Trimming took 6 bases from V and 0 from J, leaving 14 bases between them. CDR3 length: 15 amino acids. Germline V CDR1 and CDR2: SNHLY, FYNNEI. CDR3 residues: CASRRRGVLNTEAFF. For the CDR3, the DNA is TGTGCCAGCAGACGAAGAGGGGTTCTGAACACTGAAGCTTTCTTT. Using reference TRBV2 and TRBJ1-1 for the parts outside the CDR3, the full variable domain is EPEVTQTPSHQVTQMGQEVILRCVPISNHLYFYWYRQILGQKVEFLVSFYNNEISEKSEIFDDQFSVERPDGSNFTLKIRSTKLEDSAMYFCASRRRGVLNTEAFFGQGTRLTVV.

This sequence joins TRBV29-1 and TRBJ2-7; D is possibly TRBD1 or TRBD2 (5 bases each). Trimming removed 3 bases from V and 5 bases from J, with 11 bases in between. CDR1 SQVTM and CDR2 ANQGSEA come from the germline V gene. This CDR3 spans 12 amino acids. CDR3 bases: TGCAGCGTTGAGGGACCGCATAACGAGCAGTACTTC. It encodes CSVEGPHNEQYF.

This chain uses TRBV30 with TRBJ1-2; D might be TRBD1 (5 bases). Trimming took off 2 bases at V and 5 bases at J, with 12 bases between the two ends. The CDR3 spans 13 residues. In germline, CDR1 is GTSNPN, CDR2 SVGIG (reference sequence). The CDR3 loop reads CAWSTGPPYGYTF. CDR3 nucleotide sequence: TGTGCCTGGAGTACGGGGCCGCCTTATGGCTACACCTTC.

The rearrangement joins TRBV29-1 to TRBJ2-7; 7 bases line up with TRBD1. Unmatched junction bases numbered 2, after V lost 0 bases and J lost 0 bases. The CDR3 totals 14 residues. CDR1 SQVTM and CDR2 ANQGSEA come from the germline V gene. CDR3 nucleotides: TGCAGCGTTGAAGACCGGGACAGCTCCTACGAGCAGTACTTC. Protein product: CSVEDRDSSYEQYF.

The chain recombines TRBV5-1 with TRBJ2-7; D remains unclear. From germline, CDR1 is SGHRS and CDR2 YFSETQ. V was clipped by 4 bases and J by 7 bases, with 21 bases between them. The CDR3 length is 15 residues. The DNA for the CDR3 is TGCGCCAGCAGCGCGGACGGCTCTTTACGTGGGGAGCAGTACTTC. The encoded protein is CASSADGSLRGEQYF.

CDR3 in DNA: TGTGCCAGCAGCGGTCAGGGACTGAACCAAGAGACCCAGTACTTC. It is translated as CASSGQGLNQETQYF. This sequence joins TRBV7-2 and TRBJ2-5; D possibly corresponds to TRBD2 (6 bases). The CDR3 extends over 15 amino acids. The germline gives CDR1 SGHTA, CDR2 FQGNSA. Trimming took off 5 bases at V and 0 bases at J, with 13 bases between the two ends.

A note on this clone: The germline gene is not matched at one end of the junction; a read error may be the cause. J is TRBJ1-2 and V is TRBV30; maybe TRBD1 (6 bases). Germline values: CDR1 GTSNPN, CDR2 SVGIG (reference sequence). The CDR3 extends over 11 amino acids. CDR3 coding DNA: TGTGCCCGGAGGTCAGGGGAAGGCTACACCTTC. Encoded protein: CARRSGEGYTF.

This chain uses TRBV27 with TRBJ1-3, with D unclear. CDR3 length: 13 residues. V was shortened by 8 bases and J by 4 bases, with 12 bases between the two germline ends. Looked up from germline, CDR1 is MNHEY and CDR2 is SMNVEV (reference sequence). Here the CDR3 reads CASSRRGGNTIYF. CDR3 DNA: TGTGCCAGCTCCAGGCGGGGAGGAAACACCATATATTTT.

The chain carries TRBV4-1 and TRBJ1-1; D not certain. Germline V gene sequence: CDR1 MGHRA, CDR2 YSYEKL. The CDR3 sequence is 14 residues long. Between the trimmed V and J ends, which lost 0 bases and 1 base, there was a span of 6 bases. The CDR3 DNA reads as TGCGCCAGCAGCCAAGAGTTCGCGAACACTGAAGCTTTCTTT. It yields the protein CASSQEFANTEAFF.